This TCR beta chain appears in the sequencing data of a study of blood T cell repertoires in COVID-19 (dated by TCRdb to between 2020 and 2021). Study-level background: The collaborator samples originated in the United States, Italy and Spain and spanned the acute and convalescent phases of COVID-19. Subjects who had been exposed to COVID-19, were actively infected with it, or had recovered from it provided the deeply sampled blood TCRbeta repertoires that made up the dataset. The repertoires were made available in a free public database intended to serve as a resource for research on the immune response to SARS-CoV-2. The samples were drawn from two sources: the first 160 participants of the ongoing ImmuneRACE study, and 1,000 to 1,500 subjects contributed by 6 global collaborators. The sample metadata nearly always contained a de-identified subject ID, COVID-19 status, age in years and sex. The material from the prospective study consisted of cDNA or gDNA derived from T cells, B-cell-depleted T cells, or PBMCs. Where HLA class I and class II types were available, the types were taken from metadata supplied by the sample provider, not from assay-based typing. The paper as a whole reports these results and caveats: The amount of clinical and demographic metadata varied by source and participant and was provided uncurated.

About this clone itself: Its antigen target is currently unknown. One base away there is no much larger clone; base qualities are not given.

Each collaborating institution followed its own protocols to collect whole blood in K2EDTA tubes. For TCRbeta analysis, collaborators shipped samples in one of three forms: frozen whole blood, isolated PBMCs, or DNA extracted from either of those sample types. TCRbeta CDR3 regions were amplified from genomic DNA using the immunoSEQ Assay, a bias-controlled multiplex PCR. In the original analysis: The number of nucleated cells in each sample was estimated from the amplification of reference gene primers within the assay. To quantify the absolute abundance of each unique TCRbeta CDR3 rearrangement, sequence reads were collapsed and filtered. Productive Simpson clonality was computed per sample as the square root of Simpson's diversity index over productive rearrangements. TCRdb carries this immuneACCESS record with in-frame sequences only. Its versions omit some clonotypes, under half of them owing to an unresolved V gene in the studies checked, with the rest unexplained. That table supplies the V and J calls and clone size; D and trimming were determined from the DNA. Here the sample has 55,000 to 90,000 clones; roughly 86% occur a single time. The ten most abundant clones make up 13% of the sample.

Trimming at the junction amounts to 7 bases on V and 0 bases on J, and the germline ends lie 14 bases apart. According to the germline V gene, CDR1 reads SGHRS and CDR2 reads YFSETQ. The CDR3 measures 14 amino acids from cysteine to phenylalanine. Just CDR3 DNA is preserved here, 42 bases in frame from base 1. Sequencing input: peripheral blood. The rearranged segments are TRBV5-1 and TRBJ2-7, with the D gene not confidently named. The sequence derives from a woman in her sixties or seventies with acute or convalescent COVID-19. The DNA sequence is TGCGCCAGCCGAGAGGCGGTTAACTCCTACGAGCAGTACTTC. It specifies CASREAVNSYEQYF.